The clone carrying this T cell receptor (beta chain) was found a few times. Its specificity is not known. This sample was included in a study of beta chain features in type 1 diabetes. From germline, CDR1 is KGHSH and CDR2 LQKENI. This CDR3 is built from 13 residues. Trimming left V 5 bases short and J 6 bases short, with 11 bases between. Study outcomes and limitations: The naive, central memory and Treg TCRB repertoires of patients appeared to be more similar to one another than those of healthy donors. Shortening of TCRB CDR3s, moderate but significant, appeared in all four CD4+ subsets of Type 1 diabetes patients.

What was sequenced were expressed TCRB transcripts, since all of the isolated RNA had been reverse transcribed. Produced via immunoSEQ multiplex PCR; TCRdb's table is partial and in-frame only. In the table there are 150,000 to 200,000 clones, 6.5% to 10% of which are singletons. This TCR derives from a woman aged 18-30 years with type 1 diabetes. Sequenced sample: central memory CD4+ T cells from blood. The chain combines TRBV18 with TRBJ1-5; tentatively, D is TRBD1 (5 bases). The CDR3 loop is CASSSDRGQPQHF. CDR3 in DNA: TGTGCCAGCTCATCTGATAGGGGTCAGCCCCAGCATTTT. The entire variable domain, with the rest obtained from reference TRBV18 and TRBJ1-5, is as follows: NAGVMQNPRHLVRRRGQEARLRCSPMKGHSHVYWYRQLPEEGLKFMVYLQKENIIDESGMPKERFSAEFPKEGPSILRIQQVVRGDSAAYFCASSSDRGQPQHFGDGTRLSIL.